This entry features one T cell receptor (beta chain) sequence. What this receptor recognizes is not known. This CDR3 fails to terminate in the conserved phenylalanine or tryptophan, so it likely reflects a read error. Ends trimmed: V by 0 bases, J by 2 bases; bases unmatched to a gene: 8. From a lookup of the germline V gene, CDR1 and CDR2 are MNHEY and SVGEGT. The CDR3 is made up of 18 amino acids, end residues included. The retained sequence is limited to the CDR3, 54 bases, with the frame set at the first base. This entry comes from a study of tumor-infiltrating lymphocytes in primary liver carcinoma (dated by TCRdb to the late 2010s). Turning to the overall study: Between late 2015 and March 2016, a few patients in China with histopathologically diagnosed primary liver carcinoma had surgical resection. A total of about 35 specimens from 5 patients went through TCRbeta repertoire sequencing, namely 25 tumor regions, 5 adjacent noncancerous liver tissues and 5 peripheral blood samples. The tumors of the five patients were staged as T1-T3 N0M0, with maximum diameters ranging from about 4.2 to 11 cm. The five patients, three men and two women aged 30 to 69 years, had hepatocellular carcinoma (four) or combined HCC and intrahepatic cholangiocarcinoma (one). Across five regions of each liver tumor, along with adjacent normal tissue and blood, the study brought together TCRbeta repertoire sequencing, expression microarrays and whole-exome sequencing. Reproducibility between technical replicate repertoires was high, with correlation coefficients above 0.95 and mean shared-clone rates around 0.88. Each sample produced roughly 3.5 to 8 million productive TCRbeta reads, and read depth showed no significant difference between tissue types.

RNA from unsorted whole blood was extracted with TRIzol reagent, and germline DNA was obtained with the DNeasy Blood & Tissue kit. Chronic HBV infection was present in the patients, and the patients were treatment-naive at sampling. Around 4 milliliters of peripheral blood were collected into K2EDTA tubes before surgery. Starting from about 500 ng total RNA, TCRbeta-specific cDNA was produced by reverse transcription with a constant-region primer and ProtoScript II reverse transcriptase. Construction of the TCRbeta libraries relied on three nested rounds of multiplex PCR, following a slightly modified ARM-PCR procedure. Multiplex TRBV1-TRBV30 forward primers and a Cbeta reverse primer were used in the first two PCR rounds, each of which was run for around 10 cycles. Sample barcodes and Illumina adapters were added in a final 25-cycle PCR with Deep VentR polymerase. Before sequencing, amplicons of 200-500 bp were gel-purified using a QIAquick gel extraction kit. The TCRbeta amplicons were sequenced with 250-bp paired-end reads on an Illumina HiSeq 2500. Turning to the authors' computational methods: Quality trimming of reads was performed with Trimmomatic v0.33, and paired reads were merged with FLASH v1.2.11 so that full CDR3 sequences could be recovered. V, D and J germline segments were assigned to the rearranged TCRbeta sequences by MiGEC v1.2.1b. Clonotype statistics and Shannon-Wiener diversity indices were computed with VDJtools v1.0.0. Except for diversity analysis, only each sample's 250 most abundant clonotypes were used in subsequent analyses to reduce sampling bias. TCRdb ran its own pipeline on the public reads, namely fastp trimming at Q25 and MiXCR clone calling, and kept in-frame beta chains. Each CDR3 protein appears once, grouped with its most common genes and DNA. These V and J calls originate from TCRdb's pipeline instead of the authors' own analysis. In all, the sample holds 330,000 or so distinct CDR3 sequences, and roughly two thirds of those were seen once. The ten largest make up about 6% of the sample.

General findings and caveats noted by the study authors: Only five or six patients were included in the study, and the authors note that the findings should be validated in a larger study. The top 250 clones made up a significantly larger repertoire fraction in tumors than in blood (p = 0.039). Repertoire overlap was found to be higher between tumor regions (mean approximately 36%) than between tumor-adjacent (around 17%) or tumor-blood (around 14%) pairs, consistent with antigen-driven expansion. Because sequencing covered only the TCR beta chain and unpaired alpha chains were not captured, true repertoire diversity is likely underestimated. Comparison of CD4+ and CD8+ T cell repertoires was precluded by the use of bulk unsorted samples.

This clonotype was sampled from a man aged 40-49 years with primary liver carcinoma and hepatitis B virus infection. Sequences were obtained from peripheral blood. The chain employs TRBV6-2 or TRBV6-3 and TRBJ2-7, and TRBD2 matches 12 of the central bases. The CDR3 in this case is CASSYSASGRANAYEQYY. The DNA sequence is given as TGTGCCAGCAGTTACTCCGCTAGCGGGAGGGCCAACGCCTACGAGCAGTACTAC.